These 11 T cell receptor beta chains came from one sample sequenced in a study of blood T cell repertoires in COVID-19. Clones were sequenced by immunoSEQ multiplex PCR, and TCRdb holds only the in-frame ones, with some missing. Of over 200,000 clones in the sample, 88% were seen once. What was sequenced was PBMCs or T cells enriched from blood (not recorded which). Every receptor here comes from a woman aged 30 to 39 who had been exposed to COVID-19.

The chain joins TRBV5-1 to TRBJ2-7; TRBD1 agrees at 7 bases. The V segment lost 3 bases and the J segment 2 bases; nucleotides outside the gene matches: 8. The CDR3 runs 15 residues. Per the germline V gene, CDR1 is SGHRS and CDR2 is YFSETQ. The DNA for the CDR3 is TGCGCCAGCAGCTATGTGACAGGGATCGCCTACGAGCAGTACTTC. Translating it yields CASSYVTGIAYEQYF.

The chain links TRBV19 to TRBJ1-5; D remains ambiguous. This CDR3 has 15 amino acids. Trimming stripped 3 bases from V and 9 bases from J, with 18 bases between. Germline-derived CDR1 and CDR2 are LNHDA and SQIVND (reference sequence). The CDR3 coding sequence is TGTGCCAGTAGTATGGTCGAGGGCCGACGGCGGCCCCAGCATTTT. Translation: CASSMVEGRRRPQHF.

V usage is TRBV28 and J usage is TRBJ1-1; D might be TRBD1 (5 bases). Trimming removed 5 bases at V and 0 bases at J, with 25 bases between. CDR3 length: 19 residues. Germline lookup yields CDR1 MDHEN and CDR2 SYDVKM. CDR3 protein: CASSLTPRVLFTVNTEAFF. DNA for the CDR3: TGTGCCAGCAGTCTCACTCCCAGGGTACTATTCACCGTGAACACTGAAGCTTTCTTT.

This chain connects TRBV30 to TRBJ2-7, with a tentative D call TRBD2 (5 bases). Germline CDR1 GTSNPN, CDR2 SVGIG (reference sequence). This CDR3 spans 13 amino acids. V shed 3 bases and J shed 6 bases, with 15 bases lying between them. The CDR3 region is CAWRGSGWAEQYF. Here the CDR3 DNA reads TGTGCCTGGAGAGGGAGTGGTTGGGCCGAGCAGTACTTC.

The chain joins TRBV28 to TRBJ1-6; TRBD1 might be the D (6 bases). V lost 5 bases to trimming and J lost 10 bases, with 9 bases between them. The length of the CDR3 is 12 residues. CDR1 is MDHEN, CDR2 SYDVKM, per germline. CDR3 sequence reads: CASSTGSSPLHF. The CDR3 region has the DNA TGTGCCAGCAGTACAGGGAGCTCACCCCTCCACTTT.

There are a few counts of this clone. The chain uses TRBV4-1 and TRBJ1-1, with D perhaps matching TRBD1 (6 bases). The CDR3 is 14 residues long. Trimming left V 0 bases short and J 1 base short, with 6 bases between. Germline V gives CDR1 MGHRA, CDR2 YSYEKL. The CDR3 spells CASSQEGGNTEAFF. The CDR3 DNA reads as TGCGCCAGCAGCCAAGAAGGGGGGAACACTGAAGCTTTCTTT.

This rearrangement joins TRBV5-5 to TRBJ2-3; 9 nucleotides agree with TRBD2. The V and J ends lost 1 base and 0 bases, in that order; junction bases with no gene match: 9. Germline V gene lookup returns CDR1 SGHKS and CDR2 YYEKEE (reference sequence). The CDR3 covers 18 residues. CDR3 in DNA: TGTGCCAGCAGCTTGACTAGGGCTAGCGGGATCAGCACAGATACGCAGTATTTT. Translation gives CASSLTRASGISTDTQYF.

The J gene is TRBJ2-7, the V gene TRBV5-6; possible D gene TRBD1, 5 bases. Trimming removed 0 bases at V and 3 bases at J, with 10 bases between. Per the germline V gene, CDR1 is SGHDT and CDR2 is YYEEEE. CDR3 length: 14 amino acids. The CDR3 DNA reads TGTGCCAGCAGCTTGGGGTTAGGGGACTACGAGCAGTACTTC. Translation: CASSLGLGDYEQYF.

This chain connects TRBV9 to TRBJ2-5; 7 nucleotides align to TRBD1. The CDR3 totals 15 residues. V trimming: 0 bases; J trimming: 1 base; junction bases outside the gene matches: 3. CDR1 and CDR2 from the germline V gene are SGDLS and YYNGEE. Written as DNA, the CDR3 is TGTGCCAGCAGCGTAGGCCAGGGGGTCCAAGAGACCCAGTACTTC. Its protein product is CASSVGQGVQETQYF.

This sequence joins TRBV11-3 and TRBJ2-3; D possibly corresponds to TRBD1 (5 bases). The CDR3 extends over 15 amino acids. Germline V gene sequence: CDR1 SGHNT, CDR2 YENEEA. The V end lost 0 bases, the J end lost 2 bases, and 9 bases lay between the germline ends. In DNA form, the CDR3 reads TGTGCCAGCAGCTTAGATGGCAGGGACACAGATACGCAGTATTTT. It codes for CASSLDGRDTDTQYF.

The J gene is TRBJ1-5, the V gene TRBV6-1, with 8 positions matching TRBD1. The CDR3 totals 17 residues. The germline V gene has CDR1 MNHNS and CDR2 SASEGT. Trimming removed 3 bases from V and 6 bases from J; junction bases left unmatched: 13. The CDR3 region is CASSDLQGAPPIQPQHF. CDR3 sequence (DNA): TGTGCCAGCAGTGACCTTCAGGGGGCGCCCCCAATTCAGCCCCAGCATTTT.